This entry concerns a single T cell receptor (beta chain). Its specificity is unknown. This sample was taken from a study of blood T cells in healthy people across ages. Study-level results: Leaving the PBMCs unsorted stopped any conclusive comparison of naive versus antigen-experienced cells. Older age went with lower TCR beta diversity per million T cells, in a roughly linear way. No one knew whether donors had CMV, which possibly confounded expanded clonotype changes.

The CDR3 sequence is 13 residues long. Germline V lookup: CDR1 DFQATT, CDR2 SNEGSKA (reference sequence). The ends were cut back, 3 bases at V and 1 base at J, with 9 bases in the middle. A second PCR of roughly 6 to 12 cycles used a sample-barcoded 5' primer and a J-beta primer mix. The study obtained at least 2.5 million CDR3-containing paired-end reads from every sample. TCRdb re-derived calls from the 5' RACE reads in MiXCR, one entry per CDR3 protein. The sample holds about 810,000 distinct CDR3 sequences, about 34% seen once. This TCR was recovered from a man aged 18 to 29 in good health. The J gene is TRBJ1-1, the V gene TRBV20-1; D is unresolved. The sample taken for sequencing was blood. The CDR3 reads CSASFPANTEAFF. The CDR3 DNA follows: TGCAGTGCTAGCTTCCCTGCGAACACTGAAGCTTTCTTT.